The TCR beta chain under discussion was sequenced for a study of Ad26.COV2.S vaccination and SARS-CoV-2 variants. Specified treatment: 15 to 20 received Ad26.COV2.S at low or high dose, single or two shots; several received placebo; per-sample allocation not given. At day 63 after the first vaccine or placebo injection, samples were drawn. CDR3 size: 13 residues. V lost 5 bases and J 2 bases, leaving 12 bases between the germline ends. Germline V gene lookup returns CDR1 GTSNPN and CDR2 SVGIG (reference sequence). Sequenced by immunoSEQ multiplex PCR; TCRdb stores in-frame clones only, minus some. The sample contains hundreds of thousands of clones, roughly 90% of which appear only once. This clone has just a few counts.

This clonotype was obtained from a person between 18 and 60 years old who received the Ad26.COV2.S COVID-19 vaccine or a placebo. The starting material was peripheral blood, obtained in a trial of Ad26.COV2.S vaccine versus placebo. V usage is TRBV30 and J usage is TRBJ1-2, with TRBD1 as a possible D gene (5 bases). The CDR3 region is CAWDQGGNYGYTF. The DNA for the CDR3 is TGTGCCTGGGATCAGGGCGGGAACTATGGCTACACCTTC.